This passage covers 24 T cell receptor beta chains from one sample sequenced in a study of blood T cell repertoires in COVID-19. Produced via immunoSEQ multiplex PCR; TCRdb's table is partial and in-frame only. The table lists roughly 220,000 clones, 81% of them singletons. The specimen was peripheral blood. These receptors were taken from a woman older than 75 with COVID-19, enrolled during active disease.

In this sample, this clone turned up a few times. The chain has TRBV7-6 and TRBJ1-1; no reliable D call. This CDR3 has 13 amino acids. V lost 5 bases and J 2 bases, leaving 9 bases between the germline ends. The germline V gene encodes CDR1 SGHVS and CDR2 FNYEAQ. The CDR3 sequence: CASSPGLNTEAFF. The DNA for the CDR3 is TGTGCCAGCAGCCCAGGACTTAACACTGAAGCTTTCTTT.

The chain employs TRBV7-2 and TRBJ1-1, with TRBD1 matching 9 bases. The CDR3 is made up of 12 amino acids. Germline lookup yields CDR1 SGHTA and CDR2 FQGNSA. Germline trimming cut 8 bases from V and 3 bases from J; bases unmatched to any gene: 1. CDR3 sequence reads: CASGDRDTEAFF. CDR3 nucleotide sequence: TGTGCCAGCGGGGACAGGGACACTGAAGCTTTCTTT.

This chain joins TRBV25-1 and TRBJ1-1; no clear D. Germline CDR1 and CDR2: MGHDK and SYGVNS. The ends were cut back, 1 base at V and 0 bases at J, with 12 bases in the middle. The CDR3 length is 16 residues. This chain's CDR3 is CASSELGNSMNTEAFF. The CDR3 nucleotides read TGTGCCAGCAGTGAATTAGGCAACAGCATGAACACTGAAGCTTTCTTT.

V is TRBV27 and J is TRBJ1-1; 8 bases fit TRBD1. Germline values: CDR1 MNHEY, CDR2 SMNVEV (reference sequence). This CDR3 region has 14 residues. Germline trimming cut 6 bases from V and 5 bases from J; bases unmatched to any gene: 8. CDR3 in amino acids: CASRTTGGGTEAFF. CDR3 DNA sequence: TGTGCCAGCAGGACCACAGGGGGTGGTACTGAAGCTTTCTTT.

This clone was counted a single time. The V gene is TRBV24-1, the J gene TRBJ2-3; 8 positions agree with TRBD1. Losses at the gene ends were 4 bases for V and 4 bases for J; bases not matched to a gene: 12. The CDR3 length is 17 residues. Germline CDR1 KGHDR, CDR2 SFDVKD. In DNA form, the CDR3 reads TGTGCCACCAGTGACGGGCCGCGACAGGGGTTTTCAGATACGCAGTATTTT. Residues: CATSDGPRQGFSDTQYF.

J is TRBJ2-1 and V is TRBV18; D gene unclear. The germline V gene has CDR1 KGHSH and CDR2 LQKENI. V was shortened by 3 bases and J by 4 bases, with 16 bases between the two germline ends. The CDR3 sequence is 16 residues long. CDR3 region: CASSPERAVMYNEQFF. The CDR3 bases are TGTGCCAGCTCACCGGAGCGCGCGGTAATGTACAATGAGCAGTTCTTC.

V is TRBV14 and J is TRBJ2-2; 7 positions agree with TRBD2. After removal of 4 bases from V and 4 bases from J, the junction contained 6 bases not matched to a gene. Germline CDR1 and CDR2: SGHDN and FVKESK. This CDR3 has 15 residues. The CDR3 here is CASSRPGGVTGELFF. The CDR3 DNA follows: TGTGCCAGCAGCCGACCGGGGGGTGTCACCGGGGAGCTGTTTTTT.

This clone showed up just a few times. V is TRBV7-8 and J is TRBJ1-1, with 9 bases matching TRBD1. Germline V CDR1 and CDR2: SGHVS, FQNEAQ. This CDR3 is built from 16 residues. V gave up 0 bases and J gave up 3 bases; unmatched junction bases: 5. The CDR3 DNA follows: TGTGCCAGCAGCTTAGCGACAGGGGGGTCGGACACTGAAGCTTTCTTT. Translated, it gives CASSLATGGSDTEAFF.

This chain links TRBV6-4 with TRBJ2-7; the match to TRBD2 covers 13 bases. Germline lookup yields CDR1 MRHNA and CDR2 SNTAGT. V lost 6 bases and J lost 2; bases outside the gene matches: 4. CDR3 length: 15 residues. CDR3 sequence reads: CASRKLAGGPYEQYF. In DNA, the CDR3 is TGTGCCAGCAGAAAACTAGCGGGAGGGCCCTACGAGCAGTACTTC.

The V call is TRBV7-9, the J call TRBJ2-7, with TRBD2 matching over 10 bases. The CDR3 spans 16 residues. Losses at the gene ends were 5 bases for V and 9 bases for J; bases not matched to a gene: 16. The V gene's germline CDR1 is SEHNR and CDR2 FQNEAQ (reference sequence). The CDR3 DNA is TGTGCCAGCAGCCCGGCGGAAAGCGGGAGGGCCCAGGGGCAGTACTTC. As protein: CASSPAESGRAQGQYF. Full variable domain (missing parts from reference TRBV7-9 and TRBJ2-7): DTGVSQNPRHKITKRGQNVTFRCDPISEHNRLYWYRQTLGQGPEFLTYFQNEAQLEKSRLLSDRFSAERPKGSFSTLEIQRTEQGDSAMYLCASSPAESGRAQGQYFGPGTRLTVT.

The V call is TRBV6-5, the J call TRBJ2-2; D possibly corresponds to TRBD2 (5 bases). Germline V gene lookup returns CDR1 MNHEY and CDR2 SVGAGI. Trimming stripped 6 bases from V and 8 bases from J, with 16 bases between. The length of the CDR3 is 14 residues. The CDR3 DNA reads as TGTGCCAGCAGGGAGGTGTCCTCGTCGGGGGAGCTGTTTTTT. Protein product: CASREVSSSGELFF.

CDR3 coding DNA: TGTGCCAGCATCCCCTCGGGGACAGTGAACTATGGCTACACCTTC. Translation: CASIPSGTVNYGYTF. J is TRBJ1-2 and V is TRBV28; 7 nucleotides line up with TRBD1. CDR3 length: 15 amino acids. V lost 7 bases to trimming and J lost 2 bases; unmatched junction nucleotides: 10. CDR1 is MDHEN and CDR2 is SYDVKM in the germline V gene.

The chain joins TRBV10-3 to TRBJ1-1; 10 bases align to TRBD1. This CDR3 is built from 14 residues. Germline V gives CDR1 ENHRY, CDR2 SYGVKD. V shed 6 bases, J shed 1 base, and the junction held 2 bases outside the gene matches. CDR3 nucleotides: TGTGCCATCAGAGGGACAGGGGCGAACACTGAAGCTTTCTTT. Amino acid sequence: CAIRGTGANTEAFF.

This rearrangement joins TRBV4-1 to TRBJ2-2, with 8 positions matching TRBD2. The CDR3 is 14 residues long. The junction had 0 bases not matched to a gene; V was cut back by 5 bases and J by 1 base. Germline-derived CDR1 and CDR2 are MGHRA and YSYEKL. CDR3 amino acids: CASSSGGNTGELFF. CDR3 bases: TGCGCCAGCAGCAGCGGGGGGAACACCGGGGAGCTGTTTTTT.

Note on this clone: Within the sample, other DNA sequences also encode this same CDR3. This chain joins TRBV6-5 and TRBJ1-3; tentative D call: TRBD1 (6 bases). Trimming cost V 5 bases and J 4 bases, with 12 bases left between them. The germline gives CDR1 MNHEY, CDR2 SVGAGI. The CDR3 totals 14 residues. For the CDR3, the DNA is TGTGCCAGCAGTAGGGGACAAGAAGGAAACACCATATATTTT. The encoded protein is CASSRGQEGNTIYF.

The chain has TRBV19 and TRBJ1-1, with D perhaps TRBD1 (5 bases). Deletions cut 3 bases from V and 6 bases from J, with 17 bases between. There are 15 residues in the CDR3. Germline lookup yields CDR1 LNHDA and CDR2 SQIVND (reference sequence). The CDR3 is CASSIPGQQLPEAFF. The CDR3 DNA reads as TGTGCCAGTAGTATTCCAGGACAACAGCTCCCTGAAGCTTTCTTT.

With regard to this clone: The junction and the germline gene differ at one end; a read error may be behind it. V usage is TRBV7-7 and J usage is TRBJ2-2, with D perhaps matching TRBD1 (6 bases). CDR1 and CDR2 from the germline V gene are SSHAT and FNYEAQ (reference sequence). This CDR3 comprises 14 residues. The CDR3 DNA is TGTGCTAGCAGCCCTCGGACAGCCACCGGGGAGCTGTTTTTT. It yields the protein CASSPRTATGELFF.

This chain joins TRBV28 and TRBJ2-1, with 10 bases fitting TRBD2. Germline V gene lookup returns CDR1 MDHEN and CDR2 SYDVKM. The CDR3 loop spans 15 amino acids. Trimming cost V 6 bases and J 2 bases; bases outside gene matches: 4. CDR3 DNA sequence: TGTGCCAGCAGAAGGACTAGCGGAGCCTACAATGAGCAGTTCTTC. Amino acids: CASRRTSGAYNEQFF.

The J gene is TRBJ2-7, the V gene TRBV4-3; D is perhaps TRBD2 (5 bases). This CDR3 spans 14 amino acids. The ends were cut back, 0 bases at V and 8 bases at J, with 14 bases in the middle. Per the germline V gene, CDR1 is LGHNA and CDR2 is YSLEER. CDR3 nucleotides: TGCGCCAGCAGCCAAGATCCCGGCTCCGGGAAGCAGTACTTC. This sequence encodes CASSQDPGSGKQYF.

This clone was picked up one time. This rearrangement joins TRBV5-1 to TRBJ1-4; perhaps TRBD1 as D (6 bases). The CDR3 length is 16 residues. Between the trimmed V and J ends, which lost 2 bases and 7 bases, there was a span of 18 bases. CDR1 and CDR2 (germline): SGHRS, YFSETQ. CDR3 protein: CASSLGQPTGSEKLFF. CDR3 DNA sequence: TGCGCCAGCAGCTTAGGACAGCCGACAGGTAGTGAAAAACTGTTTTTT.

The V call is TRBV4-3, the J call TRBJ2-5; 7 bases are shared with TRBD2. The germline gives CDR1 LGHNA, CDR2 YSLEER. Losses at the gene ends were 1 base for V and 7 bases for J; bases not matched to a gene: 6. The CDR3 extends over 14 amino acids. The CDR3 here is CASSQVTSVGTQYF. CDR3 sequence (DNA): TGCGCCAGCAGCCAAGTAACTAGCGTAGGGACCCAGTACTTC.

The chain combines TRBV9 with TRBJ2-3; D might be TRBD2 (6 bases). The CDR3 has 14 residues. Germline V gene sequence: CDR1 SGDLS, CDR2 YYNGEE. Trimming stripped 2 bases from V and 2 bases from J, with 9 bases between. The CDR3 region is CASSVWGVTDTQYF. CDR3 in DNA: TGTGCCAGCAGCGTTTGGGGGGTCACAGATACGCAGTATTTT.

This clone was counted ten times or more. This chain joins TRBV3-1 (or the pseudogene TRBV3-2) and TRBJ1-2; 7 nucleotides line up with TRBD1. The CDR3 extends over 14 amino acids. Trimming removed 1 base from V and 5 bases from J; junction bases left unmatched: 4. Per germline, CDR1 LGHDT and CDR2 YNNKEL (reference sequence). CDR3 sequence reads: CASSQGQGGYGYTF. CDR3 coding DNA: TGTGCCAGCAGCCAAGGGCAGGGGGGATATGGCTACACCTTC.

J is TRBJ2-7 and V is TRBV9, with TRBD1 matching over 10 bases. The trim removed 0 bases at V and 3 bases at J, leaving 3 bases unmatched. This CDR3 is 15 amino acids long. Germline V gene sequence: CDR1 SGDLS, CDR2 YYNGEE. CDR3 coding DNA: TGTGCCAGCAGCGTAGAAGGACAGGGGGGCTACGAGCAGTACTTC. Residues: CASSVEGQGGYEQYF.